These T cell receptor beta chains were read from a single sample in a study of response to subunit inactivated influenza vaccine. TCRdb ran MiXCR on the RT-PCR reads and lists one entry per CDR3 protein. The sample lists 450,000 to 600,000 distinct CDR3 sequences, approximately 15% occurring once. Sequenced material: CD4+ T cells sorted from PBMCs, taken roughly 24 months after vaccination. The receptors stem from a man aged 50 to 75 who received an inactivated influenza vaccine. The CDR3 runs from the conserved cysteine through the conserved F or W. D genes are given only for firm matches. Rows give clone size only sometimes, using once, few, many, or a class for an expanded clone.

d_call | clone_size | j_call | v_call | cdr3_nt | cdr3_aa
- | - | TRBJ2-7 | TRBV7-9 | TGTGCCAGCAGCCCTGGAGGGGGCAGCCACTACGAGCAGTACTTC | CASSPGGGSHYEQYF
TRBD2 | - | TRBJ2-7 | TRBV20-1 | TGCAGTGCTAGGGGGCTTAGGACTAGCGTTATGTTC | CSARGLRTSVMF
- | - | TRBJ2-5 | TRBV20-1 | TGCAGTGCTAGAGGCCTCCAGGGCCAAGAGACCCAGTACTTC | CSARGLQGQETQYF
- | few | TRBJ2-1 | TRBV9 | TGTGCCAGCAGCGTGCAGGTAAACAATGAGCAGTTCTTC | CASSVQVNNEQFF
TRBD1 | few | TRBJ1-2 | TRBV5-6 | TGTGCCAGCAGCGCCGACAGGGGGTCCGGGGGCTACACCTTC | CASSADRGSGGYTF
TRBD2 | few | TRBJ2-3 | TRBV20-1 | TGCAGTGCTAGAAAGGTGGTAGCGGGAGATACGCAGTATTTT | CSARKVVAGDTQYF
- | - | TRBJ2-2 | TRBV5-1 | TGCGCCAGCAGGCCGGGAACCCACACCGGGGAGCTGTTTTTT | CASRPGTHTGELFF
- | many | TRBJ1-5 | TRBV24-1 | TGTGCCACCAGCAAGGATGGCAATCAGCCCCAGCATTTT | CATSKDGNQPQHF
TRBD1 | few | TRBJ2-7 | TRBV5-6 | TGTGCCAGCAGACTGACAGGGACCTACGAGCAGTACTTC | CASRLTGTYEQYF
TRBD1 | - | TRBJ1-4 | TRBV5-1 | TGCGCCAGCAGCTTCACAGGGGGCTTTGGTGAAAAACTGTTTTTT | CASSFTGGFGEKLFF
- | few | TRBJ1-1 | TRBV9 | TGTGCCAGCAGCGTAGTTTCCGGGATAGCTTTCTTT | CASSVVSGIAFF
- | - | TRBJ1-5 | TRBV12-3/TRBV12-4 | TGTGCCAGCAGTTTAGCGCGTGGGGGTCAGCCCCAGCATTTT | CASSLARGGQPQHF
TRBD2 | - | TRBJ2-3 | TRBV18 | TGTGCCAGCTCTCGAGTTGCGGGGGTCACAGATACGCAGTATTTT | CASSRVAGVTDTQYF
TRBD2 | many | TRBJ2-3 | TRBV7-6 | TGTGCCAGCAGCTCAGCGGGAGGGATCACTCGCACAGATACGCAGTATTTT | CASSSAGGITRTDTQYF
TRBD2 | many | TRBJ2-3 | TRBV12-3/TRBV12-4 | TGTGCCAGCAGGGGACTAGCGGGAGGCGATACGCAGTATTTT | CASRGLAGGDTQYF
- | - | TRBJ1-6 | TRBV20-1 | TGCAGTGCGCTCCACAATAGCCGCTCACCCCTCCACTTT | CSALHNSRSPLHF
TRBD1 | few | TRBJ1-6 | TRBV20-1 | TGCAGTGCTACCAACAGGGGTTTTTCGAATTCACCCCTCCACTTT | CSATNRGFSNSPLHF
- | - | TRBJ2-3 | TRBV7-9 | TGTGCCAGCAGCTCTAGCCCTAGCGTCCGCACAGATACGCAGTATTTT | CASSSSPSVRTDTQYF
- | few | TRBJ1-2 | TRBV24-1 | TGTGCCACCTCGGGGGACGGCGGTAACTATGGCTACACCTTC | CATSGDGGNYGYTF
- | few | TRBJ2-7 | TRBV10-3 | TGTGCCACCCAGGGAATCTACGAGCAGTACTTC | CATQGIYEQYF
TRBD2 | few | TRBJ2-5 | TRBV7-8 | TGTGCCAGCAGCCCAGGGAGGGTGCGGGAGACCCAGTACTTC | CASSPGRVRETQYF
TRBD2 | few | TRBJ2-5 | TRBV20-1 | TGCAGTGCTAGAAGGCGGGAGGAGACCCAGTACTTC | CSARRREETQYF
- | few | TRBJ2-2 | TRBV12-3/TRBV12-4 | TGTGCCAGCAACTCGGATCAAAACACCGGGGAGCTGTTTTTT | CASNSDQNTGELFF
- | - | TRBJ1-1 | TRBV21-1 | TGTGCCAGCAGCGTGAGGGTTTTCGGGTCGAACACTGAAGCTTTCTTT | CASSVRVFGSNTEAFF
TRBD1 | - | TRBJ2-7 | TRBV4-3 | TGCGCCAGCAGCCAAAGGGGAGCAGGGGGCCTTGGGCGCTCCTACGAGCAGTACTTC | CASSQRGAGGLGRSYEQYF
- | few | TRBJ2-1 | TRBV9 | TGTGCCAGCAGTCGGGAGAATGAGCAGTTCTTC | CASSRENEQFF
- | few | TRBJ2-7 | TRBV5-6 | TGTGCCAGCAGCTTGGTCCAAAGACCCCACGAGCAGTACTTC | CASSLVQRPHEQYF
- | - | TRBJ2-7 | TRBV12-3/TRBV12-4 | TGTGCCAGCAGTTTTTTGCGGCGTACCTACGAGCAGTACTTC | CASSFLRRTYEQYF
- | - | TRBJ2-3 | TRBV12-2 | TGTGCAAGTCGCTTCCCGGGACTAGCGGGATCCTGCACCGATACGCAGTATTTT | CASRFPGLAGSCTDTQYF
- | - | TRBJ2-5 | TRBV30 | TGTGCCTGGAGCGCAGGGATTTCAGAGACCCAGTACTTC | CAWSAGISETQYF
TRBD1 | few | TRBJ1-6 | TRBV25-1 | TGTGCCAGCAGTCAGACGTCTCACAGGGGTCGGGGTTCACCCCTCCACTTT | CASSQTSHRGRGSPLHF
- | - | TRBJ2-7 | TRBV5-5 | TGTGCCAGCAGCTTAAGGGATCAAAGCTACGAGCAGTACTTC | CASSLRDQSYEQYF
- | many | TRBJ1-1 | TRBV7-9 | TGTGCCAGCAGTCGAGAACCGAACACTGAAGCTTTCTTT | CASSREPNTEAFF
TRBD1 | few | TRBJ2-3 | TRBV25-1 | TGTGCCAGCAGTGGAGGACAGGGGCTCACAGATACGCAGTATTTT | CASSGGQGLTDTQYF
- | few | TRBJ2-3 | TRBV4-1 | TGCGCCAGCAGCCAGAATGACAGACGCACGCAGTATTTT | CASSQNDRRTQYF
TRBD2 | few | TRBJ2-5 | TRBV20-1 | TGCAGTGCTAGACCCTACCTAGCGGGAGAAGAGACCCAGTACTTC | CSARPYLAGEETQYF
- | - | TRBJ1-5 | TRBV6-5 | TGTGCCAGCAGTTCGGTTGGGGTTGGCCAGCCCCAGCATTTT | CASSSVGVGQPQHF
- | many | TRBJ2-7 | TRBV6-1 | TGTGCCACCCAGGGTCCAGGGGCGGGATTCCTGCGGCAGTACTTC | CATQGPGAGFLRQYF
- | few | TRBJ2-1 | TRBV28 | TGTGCCAGCAGTTTGGGGGGGCGTCTTAGCTCCTACAATGAGCAGTTCTTC | CASSLGGRLSSYNEQFF
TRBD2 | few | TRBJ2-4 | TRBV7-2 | TGTGCCAGCAGCCGGACTAGCGGGGAGGAGGGCAAAAACATTCAGTACTTC | CASSRTSGEEGKNIQYF
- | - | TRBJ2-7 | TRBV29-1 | TGCAGCGTTGAAAATGGATTGAGACAGGGAGGCAACGAGCAGTACTTC | CSVENGLRQGGNEQYF